The clone carrying this T cell receptor beta chain has more than one count but fewer than ten. Labeling with CFSE marked around 200,000 responder cells, which were plated with around 200,000 irradiated, violet-dye-labeled stimulator cells. Proliferating CFSE-low CD3+CD4+ and CD3+CD8+ responders were sorted post-reaction. This sample stems from a study of graft-versus-host responses after intestinal transplantation. This CDR3 spans 16 amino acids. Trimming shortened V by 2 bases and J by 6 bases, and 16 bases separated the two germline ends. Per germline, CDR1 SEHNR and CDR2 FQNEAQ (reference sequence). The repertoire was sequenced with immunoSEQ multiplex PCR; TCRdb's copy has only in-frame clones and lacks some. This table has 17,000 or so clones, about 38% appearing once. Overall study results and limits: Within allografts, high graft-versus-host to host-versus-graft clonal ratios were seen among patients with graft-donor T cell macrochimerism.

The source material was alloreactive CD8+ T cells from a mixed lymphocyte reaction culture, sampled before intestinal transplant. Subset denoted: CFSE-low proliferating T cells sorted from approximately six-day pre-transplant mixed lymphocyte reaction (GvH or HvG direction). This sequence originates from a human patient who received an intestinal transplant. The J gene is TRBJ1-4, the V gene TRBV7-9, with D possibly being TRBD1 (6 bases). CDR3 residues: CASSLIMGTWDEKLFF. The CDR3 DNA is TGTGCCAGCAGCTTAATTATGGGGACATGGGATGAAAAACTGTTTTTT. The complete variable domain, with remaining parts taken from reference TRBV7-9 and TRBJ1-4, reads DTGVSQNPRHKITKRGQNVTFRCDPISEHNRLYWYRQTLGQGPEFLTYFQNEAQLEKSRLLSDRFSAERPKGSFSTLEIQRTEQGDSAMYLCASSLIMGTWDEKLFFGSGTQLSVL.